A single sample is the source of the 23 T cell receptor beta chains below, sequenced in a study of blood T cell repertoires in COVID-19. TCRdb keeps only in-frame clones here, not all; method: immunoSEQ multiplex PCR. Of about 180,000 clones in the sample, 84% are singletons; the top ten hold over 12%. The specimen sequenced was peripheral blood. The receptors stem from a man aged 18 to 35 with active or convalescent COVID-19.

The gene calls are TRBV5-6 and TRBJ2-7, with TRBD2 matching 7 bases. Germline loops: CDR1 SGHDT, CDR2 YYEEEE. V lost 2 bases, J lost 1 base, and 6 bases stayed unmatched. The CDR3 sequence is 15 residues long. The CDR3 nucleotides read TGTGCCAGCAGCTTACGGGGGGTCATTTCCTACGAGCAGTACTTC. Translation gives CASSLRGVISYEQYF.

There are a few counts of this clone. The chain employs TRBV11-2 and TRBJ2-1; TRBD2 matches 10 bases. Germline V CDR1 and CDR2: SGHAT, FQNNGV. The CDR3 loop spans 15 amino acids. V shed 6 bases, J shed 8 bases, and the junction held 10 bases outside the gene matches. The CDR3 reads CASRKAGGPRDEQFF. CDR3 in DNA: TGTGCCAGCAGAAAAGCGGGGGGGCCTAGGGATGAGCAGTTCTTC. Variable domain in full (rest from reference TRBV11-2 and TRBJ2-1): EAGVAQSPRYKIIEKRQSVAFWCNPISGHATLYWYQQILGQGPKLLIQFQNNGVVDDSQLPKDRFSAERLKGVDSTLKIQPAKLEDSAVYLCASRKAGGPRDEQFFGPGTRLTVL.

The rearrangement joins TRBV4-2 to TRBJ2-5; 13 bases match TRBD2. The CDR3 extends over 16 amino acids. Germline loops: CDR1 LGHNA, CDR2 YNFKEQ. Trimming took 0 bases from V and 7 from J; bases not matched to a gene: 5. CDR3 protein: CASSQELAGGPGTQYF. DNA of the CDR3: TGTGCCAGCAGCCAAGAACTAGCGGGGGGGCCGGGGACCCAGTACTTC.

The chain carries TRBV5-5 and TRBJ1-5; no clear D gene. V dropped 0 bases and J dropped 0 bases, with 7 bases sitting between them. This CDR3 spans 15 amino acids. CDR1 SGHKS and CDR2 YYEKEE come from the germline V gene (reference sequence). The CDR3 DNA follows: TGTGCCAGCAGCTTGGGCGCGGTTAGCAATCAGCCCCAGCATTTT. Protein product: CASSLGAVSNQPQHF.

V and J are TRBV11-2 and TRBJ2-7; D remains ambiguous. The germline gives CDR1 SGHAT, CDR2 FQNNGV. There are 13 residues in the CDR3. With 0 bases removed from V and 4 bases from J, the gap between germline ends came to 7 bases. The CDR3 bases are TGTGCCAGCAGCTTAGACCTCTATTACGAGCAGTACTTC. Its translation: CASSLDLYYEQYF.

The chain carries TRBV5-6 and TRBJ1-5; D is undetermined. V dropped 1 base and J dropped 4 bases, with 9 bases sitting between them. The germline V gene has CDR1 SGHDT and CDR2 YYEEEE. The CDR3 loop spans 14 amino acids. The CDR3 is CASSLLNGNQPQHF. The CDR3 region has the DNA TGTGCCAGCAGCTTGTTAAACGGGAATCAGCCCCAGCATTTT.

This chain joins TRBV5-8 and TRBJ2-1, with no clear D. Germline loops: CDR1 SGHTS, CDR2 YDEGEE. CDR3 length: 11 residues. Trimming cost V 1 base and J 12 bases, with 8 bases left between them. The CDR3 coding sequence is TGTGCCAGCAGCTTGACAGTAAGGCAGTTCTTC. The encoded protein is CASSLTVRQFF.

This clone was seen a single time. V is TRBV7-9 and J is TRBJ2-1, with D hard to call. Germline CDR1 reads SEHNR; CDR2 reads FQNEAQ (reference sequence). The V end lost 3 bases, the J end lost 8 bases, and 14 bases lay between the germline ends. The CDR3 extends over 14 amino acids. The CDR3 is CASSFLQYEDEQFF. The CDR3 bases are TGTGCCAGCAGCTTTTTACAGTATGAAGATGAGCAGTTCTTC. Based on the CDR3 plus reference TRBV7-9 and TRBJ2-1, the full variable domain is DTGVSQNPRHKITKRGQNVTFRCDPISEHNRLYWYRQTLGQGPEFLTYFQNEAQLEKSRLLSDRFSAERPKGSFSTLEIQRTEQGDSAMYLCASSFLQYEDEQFFGPGTRLTVL.

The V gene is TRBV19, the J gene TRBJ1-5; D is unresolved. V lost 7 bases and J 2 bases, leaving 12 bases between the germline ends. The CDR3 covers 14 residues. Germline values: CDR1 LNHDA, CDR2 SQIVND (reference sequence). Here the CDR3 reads CASKAGMGNQPQHF. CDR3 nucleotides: TGTGCCAGTAAGGCGGGAATGGGCAATCAGCCCCAGCATTTT. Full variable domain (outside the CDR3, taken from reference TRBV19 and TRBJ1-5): DGGITQSPKYLFRKEGQNVTLSCEQNLNHDAMYWYRQDPGQGLRLIYYSQIVNDFQKGDIAEGYSVSREKKESFPLTVTSAQKNPTAFYLCASKAGMGNQPQHFGDGTRLSIL.

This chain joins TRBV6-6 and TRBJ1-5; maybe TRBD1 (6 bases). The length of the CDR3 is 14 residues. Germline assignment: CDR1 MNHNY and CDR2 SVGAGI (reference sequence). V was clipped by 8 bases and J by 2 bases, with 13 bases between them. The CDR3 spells CASREGGGNQPQHF. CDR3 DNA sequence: TGTGCCAGCCGGGAGGGGGGCGGCAATCAGCCCCAGCATTTT.

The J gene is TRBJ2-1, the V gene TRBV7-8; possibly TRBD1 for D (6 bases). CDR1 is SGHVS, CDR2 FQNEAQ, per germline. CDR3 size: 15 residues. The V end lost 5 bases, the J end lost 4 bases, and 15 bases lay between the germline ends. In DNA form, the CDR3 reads TGTGCCAGCAGCCGGAGGTTGGACAGATACAATGAGCAGTTCTTC. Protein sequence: CASSRRLDRYNEQFF.

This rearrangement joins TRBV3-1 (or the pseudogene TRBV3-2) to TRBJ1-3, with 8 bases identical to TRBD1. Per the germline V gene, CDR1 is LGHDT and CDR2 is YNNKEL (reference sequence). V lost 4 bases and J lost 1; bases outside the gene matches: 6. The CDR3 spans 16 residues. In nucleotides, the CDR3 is TGTGCCAGCAGCCGAGGCGACAGGGGTTCTGGAAACACCATATATTTT. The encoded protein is CASSRGDRGSGNTIYF.

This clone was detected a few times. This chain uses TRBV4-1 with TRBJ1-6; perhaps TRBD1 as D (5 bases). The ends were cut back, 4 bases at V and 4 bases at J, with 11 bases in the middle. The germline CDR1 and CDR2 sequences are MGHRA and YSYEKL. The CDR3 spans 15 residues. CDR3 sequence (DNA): TGCGCCAGCAGCCGCGTCCAGGGATATAATTCACCCCTCCACTTT. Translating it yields CASSRVQGYNSPLHF.

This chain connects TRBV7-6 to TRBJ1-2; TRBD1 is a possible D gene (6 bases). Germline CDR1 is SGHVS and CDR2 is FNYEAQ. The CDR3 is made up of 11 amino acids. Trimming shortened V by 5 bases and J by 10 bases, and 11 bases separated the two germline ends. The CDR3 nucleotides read TGTGCCAGCAGCCTAGACAGGCACTACACCTTC. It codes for CASSLDRHYTF.

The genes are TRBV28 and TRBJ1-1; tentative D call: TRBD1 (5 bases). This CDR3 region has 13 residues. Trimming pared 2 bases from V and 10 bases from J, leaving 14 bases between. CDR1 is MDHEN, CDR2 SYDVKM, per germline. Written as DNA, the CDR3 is TGTGCCAGCAGTTTAGCTGGACATCGAGGAGCTTTCTTT. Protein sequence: CASSLAGHRGAFF.

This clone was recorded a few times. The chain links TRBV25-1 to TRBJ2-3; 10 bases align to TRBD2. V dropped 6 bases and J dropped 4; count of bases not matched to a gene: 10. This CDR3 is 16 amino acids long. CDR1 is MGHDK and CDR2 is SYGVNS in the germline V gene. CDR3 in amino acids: CASRQPSSGSSDTQYF. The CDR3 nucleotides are TGTGCCAGCAGGCAGCCCTCTAGCGGGAGTTCAGATACGCAGTATTTT.

The CDR3 loop is CASSQPGQGIYEQYF. The DNA for the CDR3 is TGTGCCAGCAGCCAACCGGGACAGGGTATCTACGAGCAGTACTTC. The chain carries TRBV6-5 and TRBJ2-7; 9 nucleotides agree with TRBD1. CDR3 size: 15 residues. Trimming cost V 6 bases and J 3 bases; bases outside gene matches: 9. From germline, CDR1 is MNHEY and CDR2 SVGAGI.

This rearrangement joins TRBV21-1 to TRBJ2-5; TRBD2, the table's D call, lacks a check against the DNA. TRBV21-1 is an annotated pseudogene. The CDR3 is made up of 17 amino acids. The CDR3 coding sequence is TGTGCCAGCAGCAAACCCCTTGGGGGAGGAGGCAAAGAGACCCAGTACTTC. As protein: CASSKPLGGGGKETQYF.

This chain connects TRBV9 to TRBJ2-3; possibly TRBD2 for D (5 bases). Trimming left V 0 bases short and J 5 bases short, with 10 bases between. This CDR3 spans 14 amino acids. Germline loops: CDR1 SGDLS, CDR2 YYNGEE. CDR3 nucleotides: TGTGCCAGCAGCGTAGTTCCGGGAAAAGATACGCAGTATTTT. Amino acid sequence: CASSVVPGKDTQYF. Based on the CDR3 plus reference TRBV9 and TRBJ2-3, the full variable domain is DSGVTQTPKHLITATGQRVTLRCSPRSGDLSVYWYQQSLDQGLQFLIQYYNGEERAKGNILERFSAQQFPDLHSELNLSSLELGDSALYFCASSVVPGKDTQYFGPGTRLTVL.

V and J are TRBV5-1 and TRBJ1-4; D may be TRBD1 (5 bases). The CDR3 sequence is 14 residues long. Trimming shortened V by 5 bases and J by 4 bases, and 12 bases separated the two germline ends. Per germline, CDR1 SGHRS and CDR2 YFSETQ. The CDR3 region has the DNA TGCGCCAGCAGGCCCGGACATAATAATGAAAAACTGTTTTTT. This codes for CASRPGHNNEKLFF.

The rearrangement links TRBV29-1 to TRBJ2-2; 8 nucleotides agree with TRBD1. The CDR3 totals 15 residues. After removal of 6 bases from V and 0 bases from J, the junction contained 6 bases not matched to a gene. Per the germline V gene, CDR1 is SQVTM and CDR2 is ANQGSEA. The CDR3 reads CSVRTGKANTGELFF. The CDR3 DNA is TGCAGCGTCCGGACAGGGAAAGCGAACACCGGGGAGCTGTTTTTT.

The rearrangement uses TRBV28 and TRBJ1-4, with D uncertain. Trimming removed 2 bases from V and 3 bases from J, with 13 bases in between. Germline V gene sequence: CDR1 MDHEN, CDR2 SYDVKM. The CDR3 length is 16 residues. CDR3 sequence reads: CASSLGIAPANEKLFF. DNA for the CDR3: TGTGCCAGCAGTTTAGGGATAGCGCCGGCTAATGAAAAACTGTTTTTT. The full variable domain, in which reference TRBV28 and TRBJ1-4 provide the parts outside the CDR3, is DVKVTQSSRYLVKRTGEKVFLECVQDMDHENMFWYRQDPGLGLRLIYFSYDVKMKEKGDIPEGYSVSREKKERFSLILESASTNQTSMYLCASSLGIAPANEKLFFGSGTQLSVL.

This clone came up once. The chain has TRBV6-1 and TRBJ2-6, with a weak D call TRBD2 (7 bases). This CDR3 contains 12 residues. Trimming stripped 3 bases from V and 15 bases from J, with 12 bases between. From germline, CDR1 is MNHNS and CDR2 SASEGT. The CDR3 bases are TGTGCCAGCAGTGATTTGGGGGGGGCCCTGACTTTC. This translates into CASSDLGGALTF.